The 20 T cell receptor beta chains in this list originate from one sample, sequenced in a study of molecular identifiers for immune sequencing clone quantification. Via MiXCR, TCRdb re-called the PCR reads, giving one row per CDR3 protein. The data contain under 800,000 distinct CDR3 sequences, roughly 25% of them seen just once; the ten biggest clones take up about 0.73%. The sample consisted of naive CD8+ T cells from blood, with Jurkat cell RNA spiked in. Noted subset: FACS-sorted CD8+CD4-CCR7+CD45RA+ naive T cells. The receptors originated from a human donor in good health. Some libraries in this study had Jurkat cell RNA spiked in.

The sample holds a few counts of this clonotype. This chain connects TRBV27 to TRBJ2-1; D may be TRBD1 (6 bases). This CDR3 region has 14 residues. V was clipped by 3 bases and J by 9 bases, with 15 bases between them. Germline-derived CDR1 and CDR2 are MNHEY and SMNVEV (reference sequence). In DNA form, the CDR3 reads TGTGCCAGCAGTTTGGGGCAGGGGATTGGTGAGCAGTTCTTC. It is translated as CASSLGQGIGEQFF.

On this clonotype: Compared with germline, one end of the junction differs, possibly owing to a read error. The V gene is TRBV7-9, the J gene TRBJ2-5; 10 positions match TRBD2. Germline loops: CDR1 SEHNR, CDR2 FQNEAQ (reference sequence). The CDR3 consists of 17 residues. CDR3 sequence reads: CASSSSSGGYHQEPQYF. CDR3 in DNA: TGTGCCAGCAGCTCATCTAGCGGGGGATACCACCAAGAGCCCCAGTACTTC.

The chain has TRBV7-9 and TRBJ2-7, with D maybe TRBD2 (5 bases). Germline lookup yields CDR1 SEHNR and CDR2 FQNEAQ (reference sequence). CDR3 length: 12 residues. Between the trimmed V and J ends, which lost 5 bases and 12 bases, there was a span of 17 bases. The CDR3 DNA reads TGTGCCAGCAGCGATTCCAGCGGCTCCTGGTACTTC. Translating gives CASSDSSGSWYF.

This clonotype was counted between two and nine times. CDR3 sequence (DNA): TGTGCCTGGAGTGTTAGCGGGGGGTATGAGCAGTTCTTC. It encodes CAWSVSGGYEQFF. This chain uses TRBV30 with TRBJ2-1, with 10 positions matching TRBD2. Germline CDR1 reads GTSNPN; CDR2 reads SVGIG (reference sequence). V lost 0 bases to trimming and J lost 8 bases; unmatched junction nucleotides: 1. The CDR3 totals 13 residues.

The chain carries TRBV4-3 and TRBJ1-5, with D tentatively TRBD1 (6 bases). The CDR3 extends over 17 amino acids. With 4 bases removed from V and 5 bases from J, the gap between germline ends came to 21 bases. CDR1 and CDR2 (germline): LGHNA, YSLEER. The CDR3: CASSLGEQGRGDQPQHF. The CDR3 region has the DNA TGCGCCAGCAGCCTTGGAGAACAGGGCCGTGGGGATCAGCCCCAGCATTTT.

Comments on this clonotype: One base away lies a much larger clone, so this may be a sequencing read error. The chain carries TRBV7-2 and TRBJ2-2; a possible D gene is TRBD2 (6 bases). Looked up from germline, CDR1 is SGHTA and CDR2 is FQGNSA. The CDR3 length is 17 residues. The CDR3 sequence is CASTKPWEDTNTGEPFF. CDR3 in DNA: TGTGCCAGCACCAAACCCTGGGAGGACACTAACACCGGGGAGCCGTTTTTT. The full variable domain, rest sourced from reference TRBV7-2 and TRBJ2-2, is GAGVSQSPSNKVTEKGKDVELRCDPISGHTALYWYRQSLGQGLEFLIYFQGNSAPDKSGLPSDRFSAERTGGSVSTLTIQRTQQEDSAVYLCASTKPWEDTNTGEPFFGEGSRLTVL.

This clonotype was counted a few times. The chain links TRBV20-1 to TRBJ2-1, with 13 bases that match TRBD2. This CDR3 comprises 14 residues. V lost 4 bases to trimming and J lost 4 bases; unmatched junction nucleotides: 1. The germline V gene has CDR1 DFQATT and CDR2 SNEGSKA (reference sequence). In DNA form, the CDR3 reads TGCAGTGCTACGGGACTAGCGGGGTACAATGAGCAGTTCTTC. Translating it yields CSATGLAGYNEQFF.

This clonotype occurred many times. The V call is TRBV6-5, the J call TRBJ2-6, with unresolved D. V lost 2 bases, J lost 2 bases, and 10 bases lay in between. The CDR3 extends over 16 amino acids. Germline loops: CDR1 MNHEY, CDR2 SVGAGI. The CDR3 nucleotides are TGTGCCAGCAGTTACCCGAGTGGAGCTGGGGCCAACGTCCTGACTTTC. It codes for CASSYPSGAGANVLTF.

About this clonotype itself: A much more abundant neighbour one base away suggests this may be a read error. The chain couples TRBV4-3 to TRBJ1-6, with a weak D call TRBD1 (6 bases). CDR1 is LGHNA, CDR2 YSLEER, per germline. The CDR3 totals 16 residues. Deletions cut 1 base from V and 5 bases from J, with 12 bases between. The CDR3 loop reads CASSQARAGDNSPLHF. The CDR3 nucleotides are TGCGCCAGCAGCCAAGCTCGAGCAGGGGATAATTCACCCCTCCACTTT.

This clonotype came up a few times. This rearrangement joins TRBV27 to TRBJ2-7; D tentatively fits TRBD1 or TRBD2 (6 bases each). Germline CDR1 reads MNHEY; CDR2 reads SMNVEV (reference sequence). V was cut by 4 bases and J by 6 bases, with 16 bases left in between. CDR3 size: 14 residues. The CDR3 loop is CASSSGARYGEQYF. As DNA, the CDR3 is TGTGCCAGCAGTTCGGGGGCGCGATATGGCGAGCAGTACTTC.

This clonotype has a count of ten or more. CDR3 in amino acids: CASSLRGLDKNIQYF. The CDR3 DNA is TGTGCCAGCAGTTTAAGAGGACTGGACAAAAACATTCAGTACTTC. The V call is TRBV28, the J call TRBJ2-4; D is possibly TRBD2 (5 bases). Trimming pared 2 bases from V and 3 bases from J, leaving 11 bases between. Germline V gene lookup returns CDR1 MDHEN and CDR2 SYDVKM. The CDR3 contains 15 residues.

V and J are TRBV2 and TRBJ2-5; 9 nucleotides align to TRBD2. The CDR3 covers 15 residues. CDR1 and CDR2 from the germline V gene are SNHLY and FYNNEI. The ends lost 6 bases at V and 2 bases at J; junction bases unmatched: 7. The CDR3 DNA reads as TGTGCCAGCAGAGGTAGCGGGGGACTGCAAGAGACCCAGTACTTC. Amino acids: CASRGSGGLQETQYF.

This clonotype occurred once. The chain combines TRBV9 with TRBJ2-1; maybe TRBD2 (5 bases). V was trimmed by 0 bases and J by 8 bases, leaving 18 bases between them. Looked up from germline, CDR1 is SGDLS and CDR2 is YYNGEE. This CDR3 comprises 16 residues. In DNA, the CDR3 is TGTGCCAGCAGCGTAGGGGCACTAACGGGAACTGATGAGCAGTTCTTC. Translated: CASSVGALTGTDEQFF.

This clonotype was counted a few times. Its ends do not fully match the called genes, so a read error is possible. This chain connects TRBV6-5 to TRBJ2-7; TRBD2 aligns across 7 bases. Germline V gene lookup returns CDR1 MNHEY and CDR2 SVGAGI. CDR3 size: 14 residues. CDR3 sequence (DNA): TGTGCCAGCACCTGGGGGGAGGGCCCCTACGAGCAGTGCTTC. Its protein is CASTWGEGPYEQCF.

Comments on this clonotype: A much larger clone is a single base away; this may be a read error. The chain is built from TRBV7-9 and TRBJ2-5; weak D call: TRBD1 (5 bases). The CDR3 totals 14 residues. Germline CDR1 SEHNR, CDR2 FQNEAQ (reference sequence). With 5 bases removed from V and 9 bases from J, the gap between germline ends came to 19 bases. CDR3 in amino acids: CASSPTVRSEPQYF. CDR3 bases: TGTGCCAGCAGCCCGACAGTTAGGTCCGAGCCCCAGTACTTC.

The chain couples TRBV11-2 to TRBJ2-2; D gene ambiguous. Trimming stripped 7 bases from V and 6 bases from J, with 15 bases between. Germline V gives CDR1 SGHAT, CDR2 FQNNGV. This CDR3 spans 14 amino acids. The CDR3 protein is CASTSNGPAGELFF. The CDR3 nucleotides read TGTGCCAGCACTTCAAACGGTCCAGCCGGGGAGCTGTTTTTT.

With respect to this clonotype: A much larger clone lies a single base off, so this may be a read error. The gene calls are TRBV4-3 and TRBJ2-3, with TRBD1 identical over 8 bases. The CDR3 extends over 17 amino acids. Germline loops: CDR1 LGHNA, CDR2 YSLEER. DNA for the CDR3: TGCGCCGGCAGCCCCGTCGCGTCAGGGGGCCTCACAGATACGCAGTATTTT. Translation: CAGSPVASGGLTDTQYF.

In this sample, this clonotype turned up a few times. In DNA, the CDR3 is TGTGCCTGGATGAGAGGGGCCTCTAATACAGATACGCAGTATTTT. Protein: CAWMRGASNTDTQYF. The chain is built from TRBV30 and TRBJ2-3; D tentatively reads TRBD1 or TRBD2 (5 bases each). V was pared by 4 bases and J by 3 bases, with 17 bases between. The CDR3 totals 15 residues. Per germline, CDR1 GTSNPN and CDR2 SVGIG (reference sequence).

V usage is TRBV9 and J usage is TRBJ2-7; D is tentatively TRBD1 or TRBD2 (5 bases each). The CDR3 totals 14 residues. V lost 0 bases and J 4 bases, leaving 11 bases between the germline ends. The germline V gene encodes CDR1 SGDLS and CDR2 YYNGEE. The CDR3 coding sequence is TGTGCCAGCAGCGTAGAAGGGACGGAGTACGAGCAGTACTTC. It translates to CASSVEGTEYEQYF. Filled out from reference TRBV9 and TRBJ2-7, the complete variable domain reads DSGVTQTPKHLITATGQRVTLRCSPRSGDLSVYWYQQSLDQGLQFLIQYYNGEERAKGNILERFSAQQFPDLHSELNLSSLELGDSALYFCASSVEGTEYEQYFGPGTRLTVT.

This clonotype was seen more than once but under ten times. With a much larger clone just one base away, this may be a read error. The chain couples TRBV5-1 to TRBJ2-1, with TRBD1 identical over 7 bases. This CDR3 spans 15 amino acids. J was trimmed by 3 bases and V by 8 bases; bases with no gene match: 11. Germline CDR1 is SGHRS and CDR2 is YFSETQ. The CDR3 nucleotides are TGCGCCAGGAGGTACCGGGACAGTTACTACAATGAGCAGTTCTTC. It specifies CARRYRDSYYNEQFF.